A selection of T cell receptor beta chains follows, all from one sample in a study of blood T cell repertoires in COVID-19. The assay was immunoSEQ multiplex PCR, and TCRdb's table has in-frame clones only and misses some. The sample yields approximately 170,000 clones, 65% to 85% seen once. Sequences were obtained from peripheral blood. These receptors were obtained from a woman in her 70s who had recovered from COVID-19. Each CDR3 is given with its conserved first and last residue. The order of the fields is V gene, J gene, clone size, D gene, CDR3 DNA, CDR3 protein. The D gene is left open where the match is weak. Clone size, where shown, is once, few, many, or a class for clones that have expanded.

V: TRBV7-2; J: TRBJ2-7; size: -; D: TRBD2; DNA: TGTGCCAGCAGCCGGGGGGTGGGCTCCTACGAGCAGTACTTC; CDR3: CASSRGVGSYEQYF
V: TRBV4-2; J: TRBJ2-7; size: few; D: TRBD1; DNA: TGTGCCAGCAGCCAAAATACTCAGGCAGGGGGTTACGAGCAGTACTTC; CDR3: CASSQNTQAGGYEQYF
V: TRBV6-5; J: TRBJ1-1; size: -; D: -; DNA: TGTGCCAGCGACCCCCAGGTGAGGGCTAACACTGAAGCTTTCTTT; CDR3: CASDPQVRANTEAFF
V: TRBV10-3; J: TRBJ2-4; size: -; D: TRBD1; DNA: TGTGCCATCAGTGAGTCGAGGACAGGCGAAAACATTCAGTACTTC; CDR3: CAISESRTGENIQYF
V: TRBV5-1; J: TRBJ2-5; size: -; D: -; DNA: TGCGCCAGCAGCTTGGGGGGGCTAGCCTTCCGGGTCCAAGAGACCCAGTACTTC; CDR3: CASSLGGLAFRVQETQYF
V: TRBV4-1; J: TRBJ1-2; size: -; D: -; DNA: TGCGCCAGCAGCCAGATGGACGGGAGAGCTAACTATGGCTACACCTTC; CDR3: CASSQMDGRANYGYTF
V: TRBV30; J: TRBJ1-6; size: -; D: -; DNA: TGTGCCTGGAGTACCTACGGGGAGGGAAGTTCACCCCTCCACTTT; CDR3: CAWSTYGEGSSPLHF
V: TRBV5-4; J: TRBJ2-3; size: -; D: -; DNA: TGTGCCAGCAGCTTGTCTGGCACAGATACGCAGTATTTT; CDR3: CASSLSGTDTQYF
V: TRBV21-1; J: TRBJ1-1; size: -; D: -; DNA: TGTGCCAGCAGCAGAGACAGGGGAGCTCGTCCGCCTGAAGCTTTCTTT; CDR3: CASSRDRGARPPEAFF
V: TRBV11-3; J: TRBJ2-5; size: -; D: -; DNA: TGTGCCAGCAGCTTAATGGCGGGGGCGGGGGAGACCCAGTACTTC; CDR3: CASSLMAGAGETQYF
V: TRBV19; J: TRBJ2-3; size: -; D: -; DNA: TGTGCCAGTTCTCTCGGGGGGCAGGGAACAGATACGCAGTATTTT; CDR3: CASSLGGQGTDTQYF
V: TRBV5-6; J: TRBJ2-3; size: -; D: -; DNA: TGTGCCAGCAGCTTGGTTCGTTCGCGAGGGTATTTT; CDR3: CASSLVRSRGYF
V: TRBV5-1; J: TRBJ2-1; size: -; D: TRBD2; DNA: TGCGCCAGCAGCCCAGGGACTAGCGGGATGAACAATGAGCAGTTCTTC; CDR3: CASSPGTSGMNNEQFF
V: TRBV7-9; J: TRBJ1-1; size: -; D: TRBD1; DNA: TGTGCCAGCAGCCCAAACAGGGGGAGCACTGAAGCTTTCTTT; CDR3: CASSPNRGSTEAFF
V: TRBV29-1; J: TRBJ2-1; size: -; D: -; DNA: TGCAGCGTTAAGGGGGGGCAGGGGGCTTTCCGGCAGTTCTTC; CDR3: CSVKGGQGAFRQFF
V: TRBV28; J: TRBJ2-7; size: -; D: -; DNA: TGTGCCAGCAGTGCCGGGAGCCTTGGGTTCCACGAGCAGTACTTC; CDR3: CASSAGSLGFHEQYF
V: TRBV6-1; J: TRBJ1-2; size: once; D: -; DNA: TGTGCCAGCAGTGAAGCTGTGGGGCCCACTCGGCGTGGCTACACCTTC; CDR3: CASSEAVGPTRRGYTF
V: TRBV5-8; J: TRBJ2-1; size: -; D: TRBD2; DNA: TGTGCCAGCAGCCTACCGACAGGGAAGGAACTAGCGGGAGCCTACAATGAGCAGTTCTTC; CDR3: CASSLPTGKELAGAYNEQFF
V: TRBV14; J: TRBJ1-1; size: few; D: -; DNA: TGTGCCAGCAGCGGGAACCCAAGGGGCTTGGGAGCTTTCTTT; CDR3: CASSGNPRGLGAFF
V: TRBV20-1; J: TRBJ2-7; size: -; D: -; DNA: TGCAGTGCTAGTGGTCGGGGGAGGTACGAGCAGTACTTC; CDR3: CSASGRGRYEQYF
V: TRBV10-3; J: TRBJ2-5; size: -; D: -; DNA: TGTGCCATCAGTGCCTCCCGGGACGCCCGGGGGGAGACCCAGTACTTC; CDR3: CAISASRDARGETQYF
V: TRBV29-1; J: TRBJ1-2; size: -; D: TRBD1; DNA: TGCAGCGGCTTCGGACAGGGGGATGGCTACACCTTC; CDR3: CSGFGQGDGYTF
V: TRBV5-1; J: TRBJ1-3; size: once; D: -; DNA: TGCGCCAGCAGCTTGGGTCCTCGGGACACCATATATTTT; CDR3: CASSLGPRDTIYF
V: TRBV11-2; J: TRBJ2-7; size: -; D: -; DNA: TGTGCCAGCAGCTTAAACCGGGCCTACGAGCAGTACTTC; CDR3: CASSLNRAYEQYF
V: TRBV2; J: TRBJ2-1; size: -; D: TRBD2; DNA: TGTGCCAGCAGTGAAGAACTAGCGGGAGGCAATGAGCAGTTCTTC; CDR3: CASSEELAGGNEQFF
V: TRBV18; J: TRBJ2-7; size: -; D: TRBD1; DNA: TGTGCCAGCTCACCCCGACTGACAGGGGTTGAGCAGTACTTC; CDR3: CASSPRLTGVEQYF
V: TRBV28; J: TRBJ1-3; size: -; D: -; DNA: TGTGCCAGCACCCACGGCGGGGCTGGAAACACCATATATTTT; CDR3: CASTHGGAGNTIYF
V: TRBV27; J: TRBJ2-3; size: -; D: TRBD1; DNA: TGTGCCAGCCGGACAGGGGGCACAGATACGCAGTATTTT; CDR3: CASRTGGTDTQYF
V: TRBV18; J: TRBJ1-4; size: -; D: -; DNA: TGTGCCAGCTCACAGACTACAGGGCCCCCGGTTGAAAAACTGTTTTTT; CDR3: CASSQTTGPPVEKLFF
V: TRBV3-1/TRBV3-2; J: TRBJ1-4; size: -; D: -; DNA: TGTGCCAGCAGCTCTTCTTCCCCGGGAGAAAAACTGTTTTTT; CDR3: CASSSSSPGEKLFF
V: TRBV11-3; J: TRBJ2-3; size: -; D: -; DNA: TGTGCCAGCAGCCCTGCGGGGGCCCGGCGGGATACGCAGTATTTT; CDR3: CASSPAGARRDTQYF
V: TRBV10-3; J: TRBJ2-7; size: -; D: -; DNA: TGTGCCATCAGTGAGTCGCGGACTTTGAGCTCCTACGAGCAGTACTTC; CDR3: CAISESRTLSSYEQYF
V: TRBV10-2; J: TRBJ1-1; size: -; D: TRBD1; DNA: TGCGCCAGCAGTGAGTCGGGGACAGGGGGCTTGCACACTGAAGCTTTCTTT; CDR3: CASSESGTGGLHTEAFF
V: TRBV19; J: TRBJ1-1; size: -; D: -; DNA: TGTGCCAGTAGTTCCGGGAGAGACATGAACACTGAAGCTTTCTTT; CDR3: CASSSGRDMNTEAFF
V: TRBV30; J: TRBJ1-2; size: -; D: TRBD1; DNA: TGTGCCCAGGGGGTGGGGGCTGGCTACACCTTC; CDR3: CAQGVGAGYTF